This TCR beta chain stems from a study of T cell responses to AZD1222 COVID-19 vaccine. Broader study findings: Reportedly, nearly half the spike-specific TCRs target unmutated variant regions. Repertoires were collected only later (after the peak T cell response had occurred).

TCRdb's copy holds only in-frame clones and misses some; the assay was immunoSEQ multiplex PCR. The sample contains 150,000 to 200,000 clones, 90% of which appear only once. Concerning this clone: The antigen is not known.

The ends were cut back, 7 bases at V and 3 bases at J, with 18 bases in the middle. Germline V gene data show CDR1 as LNHDA and CDR2 as SQIVND (reference sequence). The CDR3 loop spans 16 amino acids. The origin of this receptor is an adult who received the AZD1222 COVID-19 vaccine. J is TRBJ2-2 and V is TRBV19; D is perhaps TRBD1 (6 bases). This sample comprised peripheral blood, obtained 28 days after the second AZD1222 dose. DNA for the CDR3: TGTGCCAGTACCTCCCTGGGCAGGGGAGACACCGGGGAGCTGTTTTTT. It is translated as CASTSLGRGDTGELFF.